This TCR beta chain was observed in a study of human T cells and chemical hapten exposure. Study at large: Weekly scalp doses of diphenylcyclopropenone were given to patients during the roughly 23-week study.

CDR1 SQVTM and CDR2 ANQGSEA come from the germline V gene. The CDR3 length is 16 residues. Via MiXCR, TCRdb re-called the RACE reads, giving one row per CDR3 protein. This table holds about 41,000 distinct CDR3 sequences, more than 3% found once. This clonotype occurred many times. Its matching antigen is unknown. This sample's time point: patch test 1, 2 weeks after DPC sensitization. Treatment specified: therapeutic diphenylcyclopropenone sensitization with weekly scalp DPC. Extraction of total RNA was performed on unfractionated whole blood. Notes on the study in general: TCRs at a frequency above 1 in 1000 stayed unchanged with DPC sensitization.

This clonotype was sampled from a middle-aged man with alopecia areata. Some clones in this sample may be carry-over from other donors' samples. V gene TRBV29-1 combines with J gene TRBJ2-5; TRBD1 agrees at 11 bases. The sample consisted of whole blood, taken in connection with sensitization to the hapten diphenylcyclopropenone (DPC). CDR3 protein: CRPGTGGIPNQETQYF. CDR3 nucleotides: TGCAGGCCCGGGACAGGGGGAATTCCAAACCAAGAGACCCAGTACTTC.